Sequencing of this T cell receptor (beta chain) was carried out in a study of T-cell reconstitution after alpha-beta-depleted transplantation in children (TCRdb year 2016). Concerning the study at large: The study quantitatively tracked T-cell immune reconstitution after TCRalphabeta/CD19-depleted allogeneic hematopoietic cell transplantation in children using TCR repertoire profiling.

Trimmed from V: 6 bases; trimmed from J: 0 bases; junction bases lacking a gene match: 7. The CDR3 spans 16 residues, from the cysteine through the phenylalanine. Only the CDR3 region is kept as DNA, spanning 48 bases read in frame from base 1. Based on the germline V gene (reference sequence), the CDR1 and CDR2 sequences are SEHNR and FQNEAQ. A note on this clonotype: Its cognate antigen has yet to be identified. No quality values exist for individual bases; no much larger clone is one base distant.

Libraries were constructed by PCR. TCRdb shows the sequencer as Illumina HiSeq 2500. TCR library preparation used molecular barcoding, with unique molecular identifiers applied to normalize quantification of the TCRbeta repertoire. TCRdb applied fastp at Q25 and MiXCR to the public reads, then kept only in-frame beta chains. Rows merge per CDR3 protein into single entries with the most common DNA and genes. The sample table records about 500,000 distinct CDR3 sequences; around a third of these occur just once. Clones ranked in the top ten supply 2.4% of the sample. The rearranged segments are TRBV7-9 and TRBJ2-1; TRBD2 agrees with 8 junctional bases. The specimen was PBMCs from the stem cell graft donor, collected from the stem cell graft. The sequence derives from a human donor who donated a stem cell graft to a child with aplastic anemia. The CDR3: CASRPTSGDSYNEQFF. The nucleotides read TGTGCCAGCAGGCCTACTAGCGGAGACTCCTACAATGAGCAGTTCTTC. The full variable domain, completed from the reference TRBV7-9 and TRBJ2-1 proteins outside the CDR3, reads DTGVSQNPRHKITKRGQNVTFRCDPISEHNRLYWYRQTLGQGPEFLTYFQNEAQLEKSRLLSDRFSAERPKGSFSTLEIQRTEQGDSAMYLCASRPTSGDSYNEQFFGPGTRLTVL.